These 32 T cell receptor beta chains were sequenced from one sample in a study of blood T cell repertoires in COVID-19. Data came from immunoSEQ multiplex PCR; TCRdb stores just in-frame clones and leaves some out. The data show about 140,000 clones, with about four fifths seen just once and about 1.4% held by the top ten. Sequences were obtained from peripheral blood. These receptors all come from a human donor in a cohort sampled during active COVID-19.

This chain joins TRBV19 and TRBJ1-1; D is uncertain. V was trimmed by 4 bases and J by 7 bases, leaving 22 bases between them. This CDR3 contains 16 residues. CDR1 is LNHDA and CDR2 is SQIVND in the germline V gene (reference sequence). In DNA, the CDR3 is TGTGCCAGTAGTACCCTACCGAGGAGTGTTCAAGGTGAAGCTTTCTTT. As protein: CASSTLPRSVQGEAFF.

This clone was picked up one time. CDR3 protein: CASSSGTGNSPLHF. Written as DNA, the CDR3 is TGCGCCAGCAGCTCCGGGACAGGCAATTCACCCCTCCACTTT. The gene calls are TRBV5-1 and TRBJ1-6; TRBD1 aligns across 8 bases. The CDR3 has 14 amino acids. Trimming removed 3 bases from V and 7 bases from J; junction bases left unmatched: 3. Germline CDR1 reads SGHRS; CDR2 reads YFSETQ.

V is TRBV19 and J is TRBJ2-1, with TRBD1 identical over 9 bases. The trim removed 4 bases at V and 3 bases at J, leaving 7 bases unmatched. The CDR3 contains 16 residues. The V gene's germline CDR1 is LNHDA and CDR2 SQIVND (reference sequence). The CDR3 here is CASSNSPGQGYNEQFF. CDR3 coding DNA: TGTGCCAGTAGTAACTCCCCGGGACAGGGCTACAATGAGCAGTTCTTC. The whole variable domain, remainder taken from reference TRBV19 and TRBJ2-1, is DGGITQSPKYLFRKEGQNVTLSCEQNLNHDAMYWYRQDPGQGLRLIYYSQIVNDFQKGDIAEGYSVSREKKESFPLTVTSAQKNPTAFYLCASSNSPGQGYNEQFFGPGTRLTVL.

As regards this clone: The junction departs from germline at one end; a sequencing error may be responsible. CDR3 loop: CSVVRTSGTDTRYF. CDR3 in DNA: TGCAGCGTTGTAAGGACTAGCGGCACAGATACGCGGTATTTT. The genes are TRBV29-1 and TRBJ2-3, with 10 bases matching TRBD2. CDR1 and CDR2 (germline): SQVTM, ANQGSEA. The CDR3 spans 14 residues.

The chain links TRBV11-2 to TRBJ2-7; 13 positions agree with TRBD2. Looked up from germline, CDR1 is SGHAT and CDR2 is FQNNGV. Losses at the gene ends were 5 bases for V and 4 bases for J; bases not matched to a gene: 2. The CDR3 extends over 14 amino acids. Here the CDR3 reads CASSRLAGGYEQYF. DNA for the CDR3: TGTGCCAGCAGCCGACTAGCGGGAGGTTACGAGCAGTACTTC.

Concerning this clone itself: At one boundary the junction diverges from the germline segment, which might be a read error. The V gene is TRBV29-1, the J gene TRBJ1-4; 9 positions match TRBD1. The germline V gene has CDR1 SQVTM and CDR2 ANQGSEA. The CDR3 length is 14 residues. The CDR3 nucleotides read TGCAGCGCTGAACAGGGGGCTAACGGTGAAAAACTGTTTTTT. Translating gives CSAEQGANGEKLFF. Together with reference TRBV29-1 and TRBJ1-4, the CDR3 gives the full variable domain: SAVISQKPSRDICQRGTSLTIQCQVDSQVTMMFWYRQQPGQSLTLIATANQGSEATYESGFVIDKFPISRPNLTFSTLTVSNMSPEDSSIYLCSAEQGANGEKLFFGSGTQLSVL.

The chain carries TRBV4-1 and TRBJ2-7, with D perhaps matching TRBD1 (5 bases). Trimming pared 4 bases from V and 3 bases from J, leaving 16 bases between. Germline CDR1 is MGHRA and CDR2 is YSYEKL. This CDR3 contains 15 residues. The CDR3 coding sequence is TGCGCCAGCAGCCTGGAACAGGAATCTAACTACGAGCAGTACTTC. This translates into CASSLEQESNYEQYF.

The rearrangement uses TRBV6-1 and TRBJ2-2, with TRBD1 matching over 7 bases. This CDR3 has 13 amino acids. The junction had 0 bases not matched to a gene; V was cut back by 3 bases and J by 5 bases. The V gene's germline CDR1 is MNHNS and CDR2 SASEGT. CDR3 DNA sequence: TGTGCCAGCAGTGAGACAGGGACCGGGGAGCTGTTTTTT. Protein: CASSETGTGELFF.

V usage is TRBV5-1 and J usage is TRBJ2-1, with TRBD2 identical over 15 bases. Unmatched junction bases numbered 4, after V lost 0 bases and J lost 6 bases. The CDR3 sequence is 17 residues long. From germline, CDR1 is SGHRS and CDR2 YFSETQ. CDR3 residues: CASSLDPGLAGGNEQFF. The CDR3 DNA reads TGCGCCAGCAGCTTGGATCCGGGACTAGCGGGAGGCAATGAGCAGTTCTTC.

The V and J genes are TRBV15 and TRBJ2-5, with D hard to call. V gave up 2 bases and J gave up 5 bases, with 12 bases separating them. CDR1 is LNHNV, CDR2 YYDKDF, per germline (reference sequence). The CDR3 loop spans 14 amino acids. Written as DNA, the CDR3 is TGTGCCACCAGCAGACCGGTGGGCGCGGAGACCCAGTACTTC. Amino acid sequence: CATSRPVGAETQYF.

About this clone: Within the sample, other DNA sequences also encode this same CDR3. V gene TRBV5-6 combines with J gene TRBJ1-2; the D gene is possibly TRBD1 (6 bases). The germline gives CDR1 SGHDT, CDR2 YYEEEE. The CDR3 is made up of 14 amino acids. V was cut by 3 bases and J by 1 base, with 10 bases left in between. CDR3 sequence: CASSWGQGNYGYTF. As DNA, the CDR3 is TGTGCCAGCAGCTGGGGGCAGGGTAACTATGGCTACACCTTC. Full variable domain (rest looked up from reference TRBV5-6 and TRBJ1-2): DAGVTQSPTHLIKTRGQQVTLRCSPKSGHDTVSWYQQALGQGPQFIFQYYEEEERQRGNFPDRFSGHQFPNYSSELNVNALLLGDSALYLCASSWGQGNYGYTFGSGTRLTVV.

The gene calls are TRBV13 and TRBJ2-7; D call uncertain. CDR3 length: 13 amino acids. Trimming removed 5 bases from V and 4 bases from J, with 12 bases in between. Germline loops: CDR1 PRHDT, CDR2 FYEKMQ (reference sequence). The CDR3 protein is CASSIQTGYEQYF. The CDR3 bases are TGTGCCAGCAGCATCCAGACTGGATACGAGCAGTACTTC. Drawing the rest from reference TRBV13 and TRBJ2-7, the complete variable domain is AAGVIQSPRHLIKEKRETATLKCYPIPRHDTVYWYQQGPGQDPQFLISFYEKMQSDKGSIPDRFSAQQFSDYHSELNMSSLELGDSALYFCASSIQTGYEQYFGPGTRLTVT.

The chain uses TRBV19 and TRBJ1-2; perhaps TRBD1 as D (5 bases). The CDR3 has 15 amino acids. Germline V gene data show CDR1 as LNHDA and CDR2 as SQIVND (reference sequence). The ends were cut back, 7 bases at V and 4 bases at J, with 19 bases in the middle. The chain's CDR3 is CASTLGEGYVYGYTF. CDR3 bases: TGTGCCAGTACCCTGGGGGAGGGGTACGTCTATGGCTACACCTTC.

The chain has TRBV30 and TRBJ2-5; 8 bases are a match to TRBD1. Germline V gene lookup returns CDR1 GTSNPN and CDR2 SVGIG (reference sequence). V lost 0 bases to trimming and J lost 4 bases; unmatched junction nucleotides: 4. The CDR3 has 14 amino acids. The CDR3 protein is CAWSVTGGRETQYF. Written as DNA, the CDR3 is TGTGCCTGGAGTGTTACAGGGGGGCGAGAGACCCAGTACTTC.

J is TRBJ1-5 and V is TRBV2; 7 bases align to TRBD1. The CDR3 totals 15 residues. V shed 8 bases and J 0 bases; nucleotides not matched to a gene: 7. Germline loops: CDR1 SNHLY, CDR2 FYNNEI. CDR3 bases: TGTGCCAGCGGGACCGGGACAGTTAGCAATCAGCCCCAGCATTTT. This sequence encodes CASGTGTVSNQPQHF.

The CDR3 sequence is CASSPLKGAGGPQHF. In nucleotides, the CDR3 is TGTGCCAGCTCACCGTTGAAGGGGGCTGGTGGGCCCCAGCATTTT. The chain has TRBV18 and TRBJ1-5; 7 positions match TRBD1. CDR3 length equals 15 residues. Germline CDR1 and CDR2: KGHSH and LQKENI. J was trimmed by 9 bases and V by 3 bases; bases with no gene match: 11.

This clone was picked up a small number of times. J is TRBJ1-1 and V is TRBV28; no firm D call. Trimming took 7 bases from V and 0 from J, leaving 15 bases between them. Germline assignment: CDR1 MDHEN and CDR2 SYDVKM. This CDR3 region has 15 residues. The CDR3 nucleotides read TGTGCCAGCATCGAATGGGCAGTTATGAACACTGAAGCTTTCTTT. Translating it yields CASIEWAVMNTEAFF.

V gene TRBV5-5 combines with J gene TRBJ2-3, with D hard to call. Germline V lookup: CDR1 SGHKS, CDR2 YYEKEE (reference sequence). Trimming shortened V by 4 bases and J by 4 bases, and 10 bases separated the two germline ends. This CDR3 has 13 amino acids. The DNA of the CDR3 is TGTGCCAGCAGCCCCCTTGGAGCAGATACGCAGTATTTT. Translation gives CASSPLGADTQYF.

The V call is TRBV6-6, the J call TRBJ1-5, with unresolved D. V lost 4 bases and J lost 9, with 19 bases in between. This CDR3 spans 15 amino acids. Germline V gives CDR1 MNHNY, CDR2 SVGAGI (reference sequence). The CDR3 is CASSFSEGGLGPQHF. CDR3 nucleotide sequence: TGTGCCAGCAGTTTCTCGGAAGGAGGACTAGGGCCCCAGCATTTT.

The chain employs TRBV25-1 and TRBJ2-1; 7 positions agree with TRBD1. Germline lookup yields CDR1 MGHDK and CDR2 SYGVNS. After removal of 2 bases from V and 2 bases from J, the junction contained 3 bases not matched to a gene. The CDR3 is 15 amino acids. CDR3: CASSEGTAPYNEQFF. The CDR3 DNA sequence: TGTGCCAGCAGTGAAGGGACAGCCCCCTACAATGAGCAGTTCTTC.

This chain connects TRBV9 to TRBJ2-1, with a tentative D call TRBD1 (6 bases). Germline lookup yields CDR1 SGDLS and CDR2 YYNGEE. V was shortened by 5 bases and J by 9 bases, with 18 bases between the two germline ends. This CDR3 has 14 amino acids. The CDR3 loop is CASRAGTSTGEQFF. In DNA form, the CDR3 reads TGTGCCAGCAGGGCCGGGACATCTACGGGTGAGCAGTTCTTC.

The V and J genes are TRBV14 and TRBJ1-4; D might be TRBD1 (6 bases). The germline V gene has CDR1 SGHDN and CDR2 FVKESK. Trimming took off 0 bases at V and 0 bases at J, with 17 bases between the two ends. CDR3 size: 19 residues. For the CDR3, the DNA is TGTGCCAGCAGCCAAGAACCCTACAGGGCTCTAGCAACTAATGAAAAACTGTTTTTT. Translating it yields CASSQEPYRALATNEKLFF.

The chain links TRBV6-6 to TRBJ1-5; D uncertain. Trimming pared 6 bases from V and 4 bases from J, leaving 16 bases between. This CDR3 spans 15 amino acids. Germline-derived CDR1 and CDR2 are MNHNY and SVGAGI (reference sequence). The CDR3 DNA sequence: TGTGCCAGCAGCCCCTCCCCGGGAGGAAATCAGCCCCAGCATTTT. It translates to CASSPSPGGNQPQHF.

The chain links TRBV7-9 to TRBJ2-1; 8 bases line up with TRBD1. CDR1 is SEHNR and CDR2 is FQNEAQ in the germline V gene (reference sequence). Trimming removed 1 base from V and 7 bases from J; junction bases left unmatched: 3. This CDR3 spans 14 amino acids. For the CDR3, the DNA is TGTGCCAGCAGCTTAGACAGGGGGAAGAATGAGCAGTTCTTC. It codes for CASSLDRGKNEQFF.

V gene TRBV3-1 (or the pseudogene TRBV3-2) combines with J gene TRBJ1-4; D possibly corresponds to TRBD1 (6 bases). The CDR3 has 15 residues. Trimming left V 4 bases short and J 6 bases short, with 15 bases between. CDR1 and CDR2 from the germline V gene are LGHDT and YNNKEL (reference sequence). CDR3 sequence: CASSRQDSFYEKLFF. The DNA of the CDR3 is TGTGCCAGCAGCCGGCAGGACAGTTTTTATGAAAAACTGTTTTTT.

J is TRBJ2-7 and V is TRBV3-1 (or the pseudogene TRBV3-2); 7 bases fit TRBD2. The CDR3 length is 17 residues. With V trimmed by 0 bases and J by 4 bases, 12 bases remained unmatched. Germline-derived CDR1 and CDR2 are LGHDT and YNNKEL (reference sequence). The CDR3 nucleotides read TGTGCCAGCAGCCAAGATTATCAGCGGGGAAGCCCTTACGAGCAGTACTTC. It encodes CASSQDYQRGSPYEQYF.

CDR3: CASRGQLYQPQHF. The CDR3 nucleotides read TGTGCCAGCAGGGGACAATTATATCAGCCCCAGCATTTT. V is TRBV27 and J is TRBJ1-5; maybe TRBD1 (6 bases). Per the germline V gene, CDR1 is MNHEY and CDR2 is SMNVEV (reference sequence). This CDR3 spans 13 amino acids. V was shortened by 6 bases and J by 5 bases, with 11 bases between the two germline ends.

J is TRBJ1-2 and V is TRBV28, with unresolved D. CDR3 length: 16 amino acids. Trimming cost V 4 bases and J 1 base, with 16 bases left between them. Germline CDR1 MDHEN, CDR2 SYDVKM. The CDR3 DNA reads TGTGCCAGCAGTTCACTCCCCCCCAATGGTAACTATGGCTACACCTTC. It codes for CASSSLPPNGNYGYTF.

The gene calls are TRBV5-1 and TRBJ2-7; the D is unclear. There are 13 residues in the CDR3. Germline V gene sequence: CDR1 SGHRS, CDR2 YFSETQ. The V end was cut by 0 bases, the J end by 5 bases, with 9 bases between. As DNA, the CDR3 is TGCGCCAGCAGCTTGGGCCTTACTGACGAGCAGTACTTC. Its translation: CASSLGLTDEQYF.

The CDR3 DNA sequence: TGTGCCAGCAAGGGGTGGGTGGGAGGAGTAGCTGAAGCTTTCTTT. Its protein is CASKGWVGGVAEAFF. The chain has TRBV5-4 and TRBJ1-1; D is possibly TRBD1 (5 bases). Germline V lookup: CDR1 SGHNT, CDR2 YYREEE (reference sequence). V shed 6 bases and J shed 6 bases, with 21 bases lying between them. The CDR3 is made up of 15 amino acids.

The J gene is TRBJ2-2, the V gene TRBV11-2; the match to TRBD2 covers 14 bases. This CDR3 is built from 18 residues. V gave up 1 base and J gave up 2 bases; unmatched junction bases: 3. The germline CDR1 and CDR2 sequences are SGHAT and FQNNGV. This chain's CDR3 is CASSLAGLAGGNTGELFF. In DNA form, the CDR3 reads TGTGCCAGCAGCTTAGCCGGACTAGCGGGAGGTAACACCGGGGAGCTGTTTTTT. The whole variable domain, remainder taken from reference TRBV11-2 and TRBJ2-2, is EAGVAQSPRYKIIEKRQSVAFWCNPISGHATLYWYQQILGQGPKLLIQFQNNGVVDDSQLPKDRFSAERLKGVDSTLKIQPAKLEDSAVYLCASSLAGLAGGNTGELFFGEGSRLTVL.

V is TRBV15 and J is TRBJ2-1, with D maybe TRBD1 (6 bases). The V and J ends lost 3 bases and 3 bases respectively, with 12 bases between them. There are 15 residues in the CDR3. The germline gives CDR1 LNHNV, CDR2 YYDKDF (reference sequence). As DNA, the CDR3 is TGTGCCACCAGCAGGGGGCAGGGGTTCTACAATGAGCAGTTCTTC. It is translated as CATSRGQGFYNEQFF.